The next 30 T cell receptor beta chains were all read from a single sample in a study of early T cells in non-severe SARS-CoV-2 infection. In TCRdb, the 5' RACE reads were re-called with MiXCR into one record per CDR3 protein. The data show approximately 49,000 distinct CDR3 sequences, with 12% seen just once and around 9.1% held by the top ten. The sequenced sample consisted of whole blood. The source of these receptors is an adult who was a healthcare worker with PCR-confirmed SARS-CoV-2 infection or an uninfected control (not recorded which).

This clonotype was counted only a few times. The chain recombines TRBV6-1 with TRBJ1-2; D unclear. Germline lookup yields CDR1 MNHNS and CDR2 SASEGT. This CDR3 spans 13 amino acids. Trimming left V 8 bases short and J 3 bases short, with 13 bases between. The CDR3 DNA is TGTGCCAGCCTCCCAGCGGCTTACTATGGCTACACCTTC. Its protein is CASLPAAYYGYTF.

The V gene is TRBV7-2, the J gene TRBJ2-7; 9 bases align to TRBD1. The CDR3 has 13 amino acids. Germline V gene data show CDR1 as SGHTA and CDR2 as FQGNSA. With V trimmed by 6 bases and J by 3 bases, 3 bases remained unmatched. The CDR3 DNA follows: TGTGCCAGCAGAAGGGGACAGGGCTACGAGCAGTACTTC. As protein: CASRRGQGYEQYF.

The chain recombines TRBV28 with TRBJ2-7; possible D gene TRBD1, 6 bases. The CDR3 extends over 15 amino acids. Trimming took 4 bases from V and 2 from J, leaving 15 bases between them. In germline, CDR1 is MDHEN, CDR2 SYDVKM. CDR3 residues: CASSSMTGTTYEQYF. CDR3 DNA: TGTGCCAGCAGTTCCATGACAGGTACTACCTACGAGCAGTACTTC. Full variable domain (missing parts from reference TRBV28 and TRBJ2-7): DVKVTQSSRYLVKRTGEKVFLECVQDMDHENMFWYRQDPGLGLRLIYFSYDVKMKEKGDIPEGYSVSREKKERFSLILESASTNQTSMYLCASSSMTGTTYEQYFGPGTRLTVT.

The table lists this clonotype with a few counts. This rearrangement joins TRBV9 to TRBJ1-1; D remains unclear. Trimming took off 0 bases at V and 4 bases at J, with 10 bases between the two ends. This CDR3 has 14 residues. CDR1 and CDR2 from the germline V gene are SGDLS and YYNGEE. CDR3 DNA: TGTGCCAGCAGCGTAGCTCTGGGGATCACTGAAGCTTTCTTT. This gives the protein CASSVALGITEAFF.

This clonotype was picked up many times. The chain carries TRBV7-9 and TRBJ1-1; D is unresolved. V lost 8 bases and J 1 base, leaving 11 bases between the germline ends. From germline, CDR1 is SEHNR and CDR2 FQNEAQ (reference sequence). This CDR3 spans 13 amino acids. The CDR3 loop is CASGLGRNTEAFF. The CDR3 DNA is TGTGCCAGCGGTCTGGGCCGGAACACTGAAGCTTTCTTT.

This chain uses TRBV11-2 with TRBJ2-2, with unresolved D. V lost 5 bases and J lost 6, with 4 bases in between. The CDR3 extends over 11 amino acids. CDR1 is SGHAT and CDR2 is FQNNGV in the germline V gene. CDR3: CASSPAGELFF. The CDR3, as DNA: TGTGCCAGCAGCCCGGCCGGGGAGCTGTTTTTT.

The chain is built from TRBV5-1 and TRBJ1-1; maybe TRBD1 (5 bases). The CDR3 extends over 17 amino acids. Trimming removed 0 bases from V and 2 bases from J, with 17 bases in between. Germline loops: CDR1 SGHRS, CDR2 YFSETQ. CDR3 sequence reads: CASSLDGGASFNTEAFF. The CDR3, as DNA: TGCGCCAGCAGCTTGGACGGCGGGGCTAGCTTTAACACTGAAGCTTTCTTT.

This chain joins TRBV27 and TRBJ2-7, with a weak D call TRBD2 (6 bases). CDR1 and CDR2 from the germline V gene are MNHEY and SMNVEV (reference sequence). The CDR3 spans 15 residues. V was pared by 2 bases and J by 2 bases, with 13 bases between. CDR3 sequence: CASSLRTGDPYEQYF. The CDR3 bases are TGTGCCAGCAGTTTAAGGACGGGAGATCCCTACGAGCAGTACTTC.

A few counts support this clonotype. The rearrangement joins TRBV6-2 or TRBV6-3 to TRBJ2-5, with 8 bases identical to TRBD2. The CDR3 runs to 14 residues. Unmatched junction bases numbered 9, after V lost 6 bases and J lost 6 bases. Germline V lookup: CDR1 MNHEY, CDR2 SVGEGT. The CDR3 spells CASSPPGRGQTQYF. In DNA form, the CDR3 reads TGTGCCAGCAGCCCCCCCGGGAGGGGCCAGACCCAGTACTTC.

This clonotype showed up many times. This rearrangement joins TRBV5-4 to TRBJ2-7; TRBD2 agrees at 14 bases. V lost 4 bases to trimming and J lost 4 bases; unmatched junction nucleotides: 7. CDR3 length: 16 residues. CDR1 and CDR2 from the germline V gene are SGHNT and YYREEE (reference sequence). The DNA of the CDR3 is TGTGCCAGCAGCCCCGGGACTAGCGGGAGATATTACGAGCAGTACTTC. The encoded protein is CASSPGTSGRYYEQYF.

This clonotype was seen a few times. The chain carries TRBV4-1 and TRBJ1-4; no clear D gene. Trimming took 0 bases from V and 7 from J, leaving 3 bases between them. Germline lookup yields CDR1 MGHRA and CDR2 YSYEKL. This CDR3 region has 12 residues. CDR3 sequence reads: CASSQDSEKLFF. The CDR3 region has the DNA TGCGCCAGCAGCCAAGATAGTGAAAAACTGTTTTTT.

Remarks on this clonotype: This may arise from a read error, as a much more abundant clone is one base away. The chain is built from TRBV7-3 and TRBJ2-3; D call uncertain. The CDR3 has 14 residues. CDR1 and CDR2 from the germline V gene are SGHTA and FQGTGA. CDR3 loop: CASSLTPRTDTQFF. As DNA, the CDR3 is TGTGCCAGCAGCTTAACCCCCCGCACAGATACGCAGTTTTTT.

The genes are TRBV28 and TRBJ1-5; 8 positions agree with TRBD1. V was pared by 4 bases and J by 3 bases, with 5 bases of the junction left unmatched. There are 15 residues in the CDR3. The germline CDR1 and CDR2 sequences are MDHEN and SYDVKM. The DNA for the CDR3 is TGTGCCAGCAGTTGGACAGGGCGTAACAATCAGCCCCAGCATTTT. Encoded protein: CASSWTGRNNQPQHF.

The rearrangement joins TRBV27 to TRBJ2-4; TRBD1 aligns across 8 bases. Germline-derived CDR1 and CDR2 are MNHEY and SMNVEV (reference sequence). This CDR3 has 18 amino acids. V trimming: 4 bases; J trimming: 0 bases; junction bases outside the gene matches: 11. The CDR3 DNA follows: TGTGCCAGCAGTTCCCTTTGGACAGGGCAAGTAGCCAAAAACATTCAGTACTTC. It codes for CASSSLWTGQVAKNIQYF.

The chain employs TRBV5-5 and TRBJ2-2; D gene ambiguous. CDR1 is SGHKS, CDR2 YYEKEE, per germline (reference sequence). This CDR3 region has 17 residues. Trimming removed 0 bases at V and 2 bases at J, with 14 bases between. The CDR3 region is CASSLATIYTNTGELFF. The CDR3 bases are TGTGCCAGCAGCTTGGCCACGATTTACACAAACACCGGGGAGCTGTTTTTT.

There are a few counts of this clonotype. The rearrangement links TRBV11-1 to TRBJ1-5; 9 nucleotides agree with TRBD1. Germline CDR1 and CDR2: SGHAT and FQDESV (reference sequence). The CDR3 spans 15 residues. With 5 bases clipped from V and 6 bases from J, the junction kept 8 bases outside the gene matches. In DNA, the CDR3 is TGTGCCAGCAGCCCCGGGACAGGGCGCAGTCAGCCCCAGCATTTT. Amino acid sequence: CASSPGTGRSQPQHF.

The rearrangement links TRBV3-1 to TRBJ2-3; D is possibly TRBD1 (6 bases). Germline CDR1 and CDR2: LGHDT and YNNKEL (reference sequence). Between the trimmed V and J ends, which lost 2 bases and 6 bases, there was a span of 15 bases. The CDR3 contains 15 residues. Here the CDR3 reads CASSQPGALLDTQYF. The DNA of the CDR3 is TGTGCCAGCAGCCAACCAGGGGCGCTTCTGGATACGCAGTATTTT.

There are a few counts of this clonotype. This sequence joins TRBV6-6 and TRBJ1-5, with D perhaps TRBD1 (5 bases). Deletions cut 0 bases from V and 0 bases from J, with 6 bases between. Germline values: CDR1 MNHNY, CDR2 SVGAGI (reference sequence). The CDR3 runs to 15 residues. The CDR3 DNA follows: TGTGCCAGCAGTTACTCAGGGGATAGCAATCAGCCCCAGCATTTT. This sequence encodes CASSYSGDSNQPQHF.

There are many counts of this clonotype. The chain recombines TRBV4-1 with TRBJ2-6, with 7 nucleotides matching TRBD1. The junction had 4 bases not matched to a gene; V was cut back by 1 base and J by 1 base. This CDR3 region has 17 residues. The V gene's germline CDR1 is MGHRA and CDR2 YSYEKL. Here the CDR3 reads CASSQAAGGSGANVLTF. The CDR3 DNA is TGCGCCAGCAGCCAAGCCGCAGGGGGATCTGGGGCCAACGTCCTGACTTTC.

This clonotype was seen at least ten times. This chain joins TRBV28 and TRBJ2-7; 8 bases line up with TRBD1. CDR3 length: 14 residues. Trimming at V came to 4 bases and at J to 4 bases, leaving 6 bases not matched to a gene. CDR1 and CDR2 (germline): MDHEN, SYDVKM. The CDR3 nucleotides are TGTGCCAGCAGTTACAGGGGGTGGGAATACGAGCAGTACTTC. It translates to CASSYRGWEYEQYF.

This clonotype was counted between two and nine times. The chain joins TRBV5-5 to TRBJ2-5; D may be TRBD2 (6 bases). V was cut by 1 base and J by 4 bases, with 11 bases left in between. The CDR3 spans 14 residues. Germline V gene data show CDR1 as SGHKS and CDR2 as YYEKEE (reference sequence). The CDR3 DNA is TGTGCCAGCAGCTTGCTCGGAGGGGTAGAGACCCAGTACTTC. Protein sequence: CASSLLGGVETQYF.

At least ten counts were recorded for this clonotype. This sequence joins TRBV5-6 and TRBJ1-1, with D possibly being TRBD1 (6 bases). CDR3 length equals 15 residues. The V and J ends lost 2 bases and 1 base respectively, with 12 bases between them. CDR1 and CDR2 (germline): SGHDT, YYEEEE. The CDR3 region is CASSFGLGANTEAFF. For the CDR3, the DNA is TGTGCCAGCAGCTTCGGATTGGGGGCGAACACTGAAGCTTTCTTT.

This clonotype was seen only a few times. The chain uses TRBV10-3 and TRBJ2-7; TRBD1 or TRBD2 may be the D gene (5 bases each). Germline V CDR1 and CDR2: ENHRY, SYGVKD. Trimming stripped 4 bases from V and 6 bases from J, with 16 bases between. The CDR3 sequence is 14 residues long. The CDR3 here is CAISGDLGKSEQYF. The CDR3 DNA reads TGTGCCATCAGTGGGGACCTCGGCAAGTCCGAGCAGTACTTC.

At least ten counts were recorded for this clonotype. This chain connects TRBV7-9 to TRBJ1-2; D might be TRBD1 (5 bases). Germline V lookup: CDR1 SEHNR, CDR2 FQNEAQ (reference sequence). Trimming removed 6 bases from V and 7 bases from J, with 18 bases in between. This CDR3 has 14 amino acids. CDR3 sequence reads: CASSPQGVIPGYTF. CDR3 DNA: TGTGCCAGCAGTCCCCAAGGGGTCATCCCTGGCTACACCTTC.

There are a few counts of this clonotype. The chain recombines TRBV6-5 with TRBJ2-6; D remains unclear. Germline-derived CDR1 and CDR2 are MNHEY and SVGAGI. The CDR3 totals 16 residues. V lost 0 bases, J lost 0 bases, and 6 bases lay in between. The CDR3 sequence: CASSYSKVSGANVLTF. The CDR3 DNA sequence: TGTGCCAGCAGTTACTCGAAGGTCTCTGGGGCCAACGTCCTGACTTTC.

This clonotype came up many times. The gene calls are TRBV7-8 and TRBJ1-1; tentatively, D is TRBD1 (5 bases). Germline-derived CDR1 and CDR2 are SGHVS and FQNEAQ. V lost 4 bases and J 1 base, leaving 10 bases between the germline ends. The CDR3 has 14 amino acids. CDR3 in amino acids: CASSWGRGNTEAFF. CDR3 sequence (DNA): TGTGCCAGCAGCTGGGGACGGGGGAACACTGAAGCTTTCTTT.

V and J are TRBV5-5 and TRBJ1-1; D gene unclear. The CDR3 contains 17 residues. Germline assignment: CDR1 SGHKS and CDR2 YYEKEE (reference sequence). V dropped 4 bases and J dropped 1 base, with 20 bases sitting between them. The CDR3 spells CASSPPLTGPANTEAFF. CDR3 in DNA: TGTGCCAGCAGCCCCCCCCTAACCGGCCCCGCGAACACTGAAGCTTTCTTT.

This clonotype was seen repeatedly, ten times or more. The CDR3 DNA reads TGTGCCAGCAGTTCTGACAGGGCTGGCTATGGCTACACCTTC. Amino acids: CASSSDRAGYGYTF. V gene TRBV6-6 combines with J gene TRBJ1-2, with 7 bases matching TRBD1. Germline V gene data show CDR1 as MNHNY and CDR2 as SVGAGI (reference sequence). V lost 4 bases to trimming and J lost 4 bases; unmatched junction nucleotides: 6. This CDR3 region has 14 residues.

This clonotype was counted at least ten times. One junction end disagrees with the germline gene, perhaps due to a read error. The rearrangement joins TRBV7-9 to TRBJ1-3; tentative D call: TRBD1 (5 bases). This CDR3 contains 15 residues. Germline loops: CDR1 SEHNR, CDR2 FQNEAQ (reference sequence). CDR3 residues: CASSPLGGSENTIYF. The CDR3 bases are TGTGCCAGCAGCCCCCTCGGGGGTTCTGAAAACACCATATATTTT.

This clonotype was recorded a few times. V gene TRBV6-1 combines with J gene TRBJ1-2; TRBD1 agrees at 9 bases. There are 14 residues in the CDR3. The germline CDR1 and CDR2 sequences are MNHNS and SASEGT. After removal of 5 bases from V and 2 bases from J, the junction contained 3 bases not matched to a gene. CDR3 bases: TGTGCCAGCAGTTACAGGGGGCCGAACTATGGCTACACCTTC. It translates to CASSYRGPNYGYTF.